The count of the clone carrying this TCR beta chain is one. Its specificity is unknown. The germline V gene encodes CDR1 DFQATT and CDR2 SNEGSKA (reference sequence). The CDR3 is made up of 16 amino acids. V shed 0 bases and J shed 7 bases, with 19 bases lying between them. A second PCR of about 7 to 12 cycles used a sample-barcoded 5' primer and a J-beta primer mix. TCRdb re-called the 5' RACE reads through MiXCR, storing one row per CDR3 protein. The repertoire holds about 2 million distinct CDR3 sequences, with just under 50% as singletons. The data belong to a study of blood T cells in healthy people across ages. Study-wide findings and caveats: Diversity was higher, and naive CD4+ cells more numerous, in long-lived donors than in aged donors.

The receptor comes from a middle-aged woman in good health. Sequencing input: blood. This chain links TRBV20-1 with TRBJ1-5; perhaps TRBD1 as D (5 bases). The DNA for the CDR3 is TGCAGTGCTAGAGATAACGTAGGGGTGGGGGGGCAGCCCCAGCATTTT. Its translation: CSARDNVGVGGQPQHF.